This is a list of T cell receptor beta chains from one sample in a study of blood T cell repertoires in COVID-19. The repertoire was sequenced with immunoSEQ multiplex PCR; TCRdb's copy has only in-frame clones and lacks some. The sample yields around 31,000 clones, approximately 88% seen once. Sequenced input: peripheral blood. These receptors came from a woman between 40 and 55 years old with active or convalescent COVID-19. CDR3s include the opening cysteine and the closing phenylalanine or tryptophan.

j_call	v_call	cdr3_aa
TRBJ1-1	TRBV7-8	CASSLREGAGTEAFF
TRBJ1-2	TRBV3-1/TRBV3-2	CASSPRDRGPWGYTF
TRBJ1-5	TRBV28	CASSPRTVSNQPQHF
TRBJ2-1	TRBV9	CASSEQRGGPDNEQFF
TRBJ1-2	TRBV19	CASSIRRPGTGTYGYTF
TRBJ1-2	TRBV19	CASSVDRVGGYTF
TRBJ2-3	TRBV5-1	CASSLEDRVTDTQYF
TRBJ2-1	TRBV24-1	CATSEGQFGRGYGEQFF
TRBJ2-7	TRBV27	CASSLLGGEREQYF
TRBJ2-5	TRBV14	CASSQFSGKETQYF
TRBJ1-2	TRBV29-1	CATLSGQSYGYTF
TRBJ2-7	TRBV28	CASSLWQTNTYEQYF
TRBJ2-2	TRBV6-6	CASSYSVSVGELFF
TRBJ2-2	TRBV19	CASSMSGHNAGELFF
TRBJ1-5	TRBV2	CASRGEPNQPQHF
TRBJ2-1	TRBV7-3	CASSPGQGLTHEQFF
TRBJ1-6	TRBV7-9	CASSPPQEVGPLHF
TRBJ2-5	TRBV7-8	CASSLEGLQETQYF
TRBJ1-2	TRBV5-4	CASSSPGRERDYTF
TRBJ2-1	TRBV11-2	CASSLVTQGAYNEQFF
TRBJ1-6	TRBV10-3	CAIRSGQGVYSPLHF
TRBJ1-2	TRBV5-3	CARSLSQEKSYGYTF
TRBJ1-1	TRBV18	CASSPAGNTEAFF
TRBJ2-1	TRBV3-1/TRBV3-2	CASSQGDRGITAYNEQFF
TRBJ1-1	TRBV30	CAWSVGQGAAEAFF
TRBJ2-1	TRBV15	CATSREGGPASNEQFF
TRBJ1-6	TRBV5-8	CASSFTTEASPLHF
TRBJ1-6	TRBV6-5	CASSPQGYNSPLHF
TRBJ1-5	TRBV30	CAWSAMGVGGLQPQHF
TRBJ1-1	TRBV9	CASSVVGQLAEAFF
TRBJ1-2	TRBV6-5	CASSYEGAYGYTF
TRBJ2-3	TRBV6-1	CASSEATGGTTDTQYF
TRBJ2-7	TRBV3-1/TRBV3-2	CASSQPDRGTYEQYF
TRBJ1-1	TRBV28	CASRGVPSTEAFF
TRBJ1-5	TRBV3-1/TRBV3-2	CASSSTVHQPQHF
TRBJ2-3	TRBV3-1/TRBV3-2	CASSQEGRVGTDTQYF
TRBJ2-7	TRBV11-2	CASSLGSASSYEQYF
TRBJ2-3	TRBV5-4	CASSLTSGNTDTQYF
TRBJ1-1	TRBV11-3	CASSRRDSTEAFF
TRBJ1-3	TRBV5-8	CASSLYRAPGNTIYF
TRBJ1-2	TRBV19	CASSPPDRGRSPSNYGYTF
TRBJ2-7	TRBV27	CASSLSPTSGYSYEQYF
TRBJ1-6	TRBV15	CATSRLGSGSSPLHF
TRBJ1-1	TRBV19	CASNIGGGMNTEAFF
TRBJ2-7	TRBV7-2	CASSLPAAISYEQYF
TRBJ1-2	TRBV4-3	CASSQAPGQVSGGYTF
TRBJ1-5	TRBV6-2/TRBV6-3	CASSRDTFGQPQHF
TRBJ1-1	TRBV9	CASSRSGTEITQNTEAFF
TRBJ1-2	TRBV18	CASSFGQGHYGYTF
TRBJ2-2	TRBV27	CASSFLPGLANTGELFF
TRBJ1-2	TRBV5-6	CASSLEVGMGRADYGYTF
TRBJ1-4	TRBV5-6	CASSDDRGPNEKLFF